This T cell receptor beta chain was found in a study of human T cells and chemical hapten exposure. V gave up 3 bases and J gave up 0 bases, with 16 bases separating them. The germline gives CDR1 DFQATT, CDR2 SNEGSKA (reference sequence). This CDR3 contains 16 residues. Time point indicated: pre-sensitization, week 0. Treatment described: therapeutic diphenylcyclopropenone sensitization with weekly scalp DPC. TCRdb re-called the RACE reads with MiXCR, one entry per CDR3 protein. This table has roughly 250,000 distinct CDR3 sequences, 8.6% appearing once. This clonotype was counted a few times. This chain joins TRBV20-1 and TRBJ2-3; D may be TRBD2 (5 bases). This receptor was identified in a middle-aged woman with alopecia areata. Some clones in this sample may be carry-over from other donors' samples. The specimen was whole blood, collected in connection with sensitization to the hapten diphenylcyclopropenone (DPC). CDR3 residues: CSASPLNGGSTDTQYF. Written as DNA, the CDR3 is TGCAGTGCTAGCCCGTTGAACGGCGGGAGCACAGATACGCAGTATTTT.